Detailed here is one T cell receptor beta chain. Authors' processing steps: Researchers report that nucleated cell counts were estimated from reference gene primer amplification. Measured with immunoSEQ multiplex PCR; TCRdb has only the in-frame clones, and not every one. That table is the source of V, J and clone size, and D and trimming were worked out from the DNA. The table shows about 260,000 clones, with under 90% occurring only once. This entry is derived from a study of blood T cell repertoires in COVID-19. Background on the study: The study drew acute and convalescent COVID-19 samples from the United States, Italy and Spain. Sources were T cells, B-cell-depleted T cells, or PBMCs; the material itself was cDNA or gDNA.

With V trimmed by 6 bases and J by 1 base, 6 bases remained unmatched. The CDR3 has 15 residues. In germline, CDR1 is SGHNT, CDR2 YENEEA. The chain links TRBV11-3 to TRBJ2-1, with 7 bases that match TRBD2. The TCR sequence derives from a man in his fifties or sixties with acute or convalescent COVID-19. The specimen was peripheral blood. The CDR3 DNA reads as TGTGCCAGCAGATGGGACTATATTTCCTACAATGAGCAGTTCTTC. The encoded protein is CASRWDYISYNEQFF.